One and the same sample provided the 21 T cell receptor beta chains below, sequenced in a study of metastatic and nonmetastatic thyroid tumors. Nobody among the patients had been given any treatment before thyroid surgery. TCRdb ran MiXCR on the PCR reads. Counted here are tens of thousands of clones, about a quarter occurring once; the ten biggest clones make up 5.5% to 6.5%. Specimen: tumor tissue. All receptors derive from a female donor with papillary thyroid cancer or a benign thyroid nodule (not recorded which). Some clones in this sample may be carry-over from other donors' samples.

This clone was picked up many times. V usage is TRBV11-2 and J usage is TRBJ2-2, with D perhaps matching TRBD2 (6 bases). The V gene lost 5 bases and the J gene lost 7 bases, with 14 bases spanning the gap. The CDR3 totals 14 residues. Germline assignment: CDR1 SGHAT and CDR2 FQNNGV. DNA for the CDR3: TGTGCCAGCAGCAGACTAGGGGATCACGGGGAGCTGTTTTTT. Amino acids: CASSRLGDHGELFF.

The rearrangement links TRBV7-6 to TRBJ1-4; D gene unclear. Germline V gene lookup returns CDR1 SGHVS and CDR2 FNYEAQ. The CDR3 is made up of 15 amino acids. V was pared by 1 base and J by 8 bases, with 14 bases between. CDR3 region: CASSLDSSVYEKLFF. The CDR3 nucleotides read TGTGCCAGCAGCTTAGATTCGTCGGTTTACGAAAAACTGTTTTTT.

The chain couples TRBV7-8 to TRBJ2-7; D tentatively reads TRBD1 or TRBD2 (5 bases each). The V end was cut by 5 bases, the J end by 2 bases, with 13 bases between. The germline gives CDR1 SGHVS, CDR2 FQNEAQ. The CDR3 spans 14 residues. The CDR3 DNA is TGTGCCAGCAGCCTTTTTGAGGGGACCTACGAGCAGTACTTC. The encoded protein is CASSLFEGTYEQYF. Based on the CDR3 plus reference TRBV7-8 and TRBJ2-7, the full variable domain is GAGVSQSPRYKVAKRGQDVALRCDPISGHVSLFWYQQALGQGPEFLTYFQNEAQLDKSGLPSDRFFAERPEGSVSTLKIQRTQQEDSAVYLCASSLFEGTYEQYFGPGTRLTVT.

This clone was detected ten times or more. The rearrangement links TRBV4-1 to TRBJ2-1; D is perhaps TRBD1 or TRBD2 (5 bases each). The CDR3 loop spans 14 amino acids. Germline V gives CDR1 MGHRA, CDR2 YSYEKL. V lost 3 bases, J lost 6 bases, and 12 bases lay in between. The CDR3 DNA sequence: TGCGCCAGCAGCCATCAAAGGGGAGTCAATGAGCAGTTCTTC. This gives the protein CASSHQRGVNEQFF.

The rearrangement links TRBV11-3 to TRBJ2-7, with TRBD1 matching over 9 bases. V was clipped by 5 bases and J by 1 base; unmatched bases: 6. Germline-derived CDR1 and CDR2 are SGHNT and YENEEA. This CDR3 has 15 amino acids. The CDR3: CASSLRTGESYEQYF. In nucleotides, the CDR3 is TGTGCCAGCAGCCTACGGACAGGGGAATCCTACGAGCAGTACTTC.

This sequence joins TRBV5-5 and TRBJ2-3, with D possibly matching TRBD1 (6 bases). The CDR3 consists of 13 residues. Germline lookup yields CDR1 SGHKS and CDR2 YYEKEE (reference sequence). V dropped 4 bases and J dropped 3 bases, with 9 bases sitting between them. CDR3 sequence reads: CASSPGQTDTQYF. The CDR3 DNA sequence: TGTGCCAGCAGCCCCGGACAGACAGATACGCAGTATTTT.

The rearrangement joins TRBV20-1 to TRBJ2-3; 11 bases agree with TRBD2. J was trimmed by 2 bases and V by 3 bases; bases with no gene match: 7. The length of the CDR3 is 16 residues. Germline V gene lookup returns CDR1 DFQATT and CDR2 SNEGSKA (reference sequence). The chain's CDR3 is CSASPASGRTTDTQYF. The CDR3 DNA reads as TGCAGTGCTAGTCCTGCTAGCGGGAGGACCACAGATACGCAGTATTTT.

The chain's CDR3 is CSASGRDVLRRAFF. The CDR3 DNA reads as TGCAGTGCTAGTGGCCGGGACGTCTTGAGGAGGGCTTTCTTT. The rearrangement links TRBV20-1 to TRBJ1-1; D is possibly TRBD1 (5 bases). There are 14 residues in the CDR3. Germline values: CDR1 DFQATT, CDR2 SNEGSKA (reference sequence). The ends were cut back, 3 bases at V and 11 bases at J, with 22 bases in the middle.

The genes are TRBV20-1 and TRBJ1-1, with no clear D. Looked up from germline, CDR1 is DFQATT and CDR2 is SNEGSKA (reference sequence). V shed 0 bases and J shed 6 bases, with 5 bases lying between them. The CDR3 is 11 amino acids. CDR3 in amino acids: CSARERPEAFF. CDR3 DNA sequence: TGCAGTGCTAGAGAGCGGCCTGAAGCTTTCTTT.

This clone was observed at least ten times. This rearrangement joins TRBV18 to TRBJ2-2, with 7 bases that match TRBD2. The CDR3 consists of 15 residues. With V trimmed by 2 bases and J by 7 bases, 7 bases remained unmatched. Germline V gives CDR1 KGHSH, CDR2 LQKENI. This CDR3 reads CASSPGRERIGELFF. The CDR3 coding sequence is TGTGCCAGCTCACCAGGGAGGGAGAGGATCGGGGAGCTGTTTTTT.

With respect to this clone: A read error may produce the germline difference seen at one junction end. V and J are TRBV10-1 and TRBJ1-2, with D possibly matching TRBD1 (5 bases). The CDR3 totals 12 residues. CDR1 WNHNN and CDR2 SYGVQD come from the germline V gene (reference sequence). For the CDR3, the DNA is TGCGCCAGAAGTGATGACAGCCAGGTTAATACCTTC. This gives the protein CARSDDSQVNTF.

Judged by abundance, this clone is medium-sized. The rearrangement uses TRBV6-6 and TRBJ2-3; unclear D gene. V was pared by 2 bases and J by 5 bases, with 5 bases between. From germline, CDR1 is MNHNY and CDR2 SVGAGI (reference sequence). CDR3 length: 12 amino acids. Here the CDR3 reads CASSYGKDTQYF. CDR3 in DNA: TGTGCCAGCAGTTACGGGAAAGATACGCAGTATTTT.

In this sample, this clone turned up once. The chain uses TRBV5-1 and TRBJ1-3; D might be TRBD1 (5 bases). The germline V and J ends were trimmed by 3 bases and 2 bases, with 15 bases remaining between them. There are 16 residues in the CDR3. Germline CDR1 SGHRS, CDR2 YFSETQ. This CDR3 is CASSYRPGDAGNTIYF. CDR3 in DNA: TGCGCCAGCAGCTACCGACCGGGGGACGCTGGAAACACCATATATTTT.

The chain combines TRBV5-7 with TRBJ1-2, with D tentatively TRBD1 (6 bases). TRBV5-7 is placed among ORFs of uncertain function. V lost 4 bases and J lost 6, with 16 bases in between. There are 14 residues in the CDR3. The CDR3 protein is CASSTAGGVDGYTF. The CDR3 nucleotides read TGTGCCAGCAGCACTGCGGGGGGCGTTGATGGCTACACCTTC.

This clone was picked up many times. Other DNA variants within this sample encode the same CDR3. V gene TRBV2 combines with J gene TRBJ2-7, with D tentatively TRBD1 or TRBD2 (5 bases each). CDR1 is SNHLY, CDR2 FYNNEI, per germline. The CDR3 sequence is 14 residues long. V was trimmed by 9 bases and J by 2 bases, leaving 17 bases between them. CDR3 bases: TGTGCCAGACGTTTTCGAGGGGTTCCCTACGAGCAGTACTTC. Residues: CARRFRGVPYEQYF.

The CDR3 region has the DNA TGCGCCAGCAGCCAAACTATTTTAGCGGGATCTCAAGAGACCCAGTACTTC. This sequence encodes CASSQTILAGSQETQYF. The chain employs TRBV4-3 and TRBJ2-5; 8 nucleotides match TRBD2. The CDR3 covers 17 residues. The V gene's germline CDR1 is LGHNA and CDR2 YSLEER. J was trimmed by 2 bases and V by 2 bases; bases with no gene match: 10.

This clone was observed many times. The chain couples TRBV4-2 to TRBJ2-3, with 9 bases aligning to TRBD2. V gave up 0 bases and J gave up 7 bases; unmatched junction bases: 8. CDR1 is LGHNA and CDR2 is YNFKEQ in the germline V gene. The CDR3 is made up of 16 amino acids. The CDR3 region is CASSQDWLAGHNTQYF. The CDR3 DNA follows: TGTGCCAGCAGCCAAGATTGGCTAGCGGGACACAATACGCAGTATTTT.

Within the sample, this clone is medium-sized. V usage is TRBV28 and J usage is TRBJ2-3, with a weak D call TRBD2 (5 bases). In germline, CDR1 is MDHEN, CDR2 SYDVKM. The V gene lost 7 bases and the J gene lost 6 bases, with 20 bases spanning the gap. The CDR3 extends over 15 amino acids. DNA for the CDR3: TGTGCCAGCATGTCCGGAGGTCTGGCTGGCGATACGCAGTATTTT. Amino acid sequence: CASMSGGLAGDTQYF.

This clone appeared once. Its ends do not fully match the called genes, so a read error is possible. The chain uses TRBV7-2 and TRBJ2-7; a weak D match, TRBD2 (5 bases). Germline CDR1 reads SGHTA; CDR2 reads FQGNSA. The CDR3 length is 13 residues. This CDR3 is CASSLSSSHEQYF. For the CDR3, the DNA is TGTGCCAGCAGCTTATCTAGCTCCCACGAGCAGTACTTC. Together with reference TRBV7-2 and TRBJ2-7, the CDR3 gives the full variable domain: GAGVSQSPSNKVTEKGKDVELRCDPISGHTALYWYRQSLGQGLEFLIYFQGNSAPDKSGLPSDRFSAERTGGSVSTLTIQRTQQEDSAVYLCASSLSSSHEQYFGPGTRLTVT.

In its sample, this clone was seen a few times. The DNA is omitted, as the CDR3 cannot be located on it reliably, and the CDR3 follows TCRdb's listing. The gene calls are TRBV20-1 and TRBJ1-2; the table assigns TRBD1, which was not confirmed against the DNA. The CDR3 extends over 13 residues, inclusive of both ends. CDR1 is DFQATT, CDR2 SNEGSKA, per germline (reference sequence). The chain's CDR3 is CSATKGGGYGCTF.

This clone has ten or more counts. A much bigger clone sits one base away, suggesting this may be a read error. The V gene is TRBV10-2, the J gene TRBJ1-2; D unresolved. The germline V and J ends were trimmed by 8 bases and 8 bases, with 30 bases remaining between them. The CDR3 spans 17 residues. In germline, CDR1 is WSHSY, CDR2 SAAADI. CDR3 coding DNA: TGCGCCAGCTCCTCCTCCCGGGATGCTGAAATGTCTCGCGGCTACACCTTC. Protein product: CASSSSRDAEMSRGYTF.